The 6 T cell receptor beta chains below were found in one sample sequenced in a study of neoadjuvant nivolumab and ipilimumab in lung cancer. The protocol was immunoSEQ multiplex PCR, while the TCRdb copy is restricted to in-frame clones and leaves out a portion. The sample yields 25,000 to 30,000 clones, 65% to 85% seen once. The specimen comprised tumor tissue, sampled after neoadjuvant nivolumab, alone or with ipilimumab, at or shortly before surgery. These receptors were obtained from an adult with non-small cell lung cancer.

This chain connects TRBV4-1 to TRBJ2-3; TRBD2 matches at 13 bases. The CDR3 has 16 residues. The germline CDR1 and CDR2 sequences are MGHRA and YSYEKL. V lost 4 bases and J lost 4; bases outside the gene matches: 5. The CDR3 DNA reads TGCGCCAGCAGCCCTACTAGCGGGGGGGCTTCAGATACGCAGTATTTT. As protein: CASSPTSGGASDTQYF.

The chain recombines TRBV10-3 with TRBJ1-2; D might be TRBD1 (5 bases). V lost 6 bases and J 4 bases, leaving 21 bases between the germline ends. The CDR3 is 16 amino acids. Germline values: CDR1 ENHRY, CDR2 SYGVKD. CDR3 loop: CAIRGTTVQSGYGYTF. CDR3 bases: TGTGCCATCAGGGGAACGACAGTGCAGAGCGGCTATGGCTACACCTTC.

The V gene is TRBV7-9, the J gene TRBJ2-7; tentative D call: TRBD2 (6 bases). The germline V gene has CDR1 SEHNR and CDR2 FQNEAQ (reference sequence). CDR3 size: 15 residues. The V and J ends lost 1 base and 3 bases respectively, with 13 bases between them. CDR3 bases: TGTGCCAGCAGCTTAGAGGCGGGGTTGGGCTACGAGCAGTACTTC. Translating it yields CASSLEAGLGYEQYF.

This clone was counted only a few times. At the DNA level, this CDR3 is encoded by other sequences in the same sample as well. The chain employs TRBV7-2 and TRBJ1-1; D may be TRBD1 (5 bases). The CDR3 has 13 amino acids. The germline V and J ends were trimmed by 5 bases and 2 bases, with 9 bases remaining between them. Germline CDR1 is SGHTA and CDR2 is FQGNSA. Here the CDR3 DNA reads TGTGCCAGCAGCCCGGGGCGCAACACTGAAGCTTTCTTT. Its translation: CASSPGRNTEAFF. The variable domain in full, with the rest retrieved from reference TRBV7-2 and TRBJ1-1, is GAGVSQSPSNKVTEKGKDVELRCDPISGHTALYWYRQSLGQGLEFLIYFQGNSAPDKSGLPSDRFSAERTGGSVSTLTIQRTQQEDSAVYLCASSPGRNTEAFFGQGTRLTVV.

The rearrangement uses TRBV4-2 and TRBJ2-1; D unresolved. The germline CDR1 and CDR2 sequences are LGHNA and YNFKEQ. The CDR3 spans 17 residues. V was trimmed by 0 bases and J by 1 base, leaving 13 bases between them. CDR3 sequence reads: CASSQDRWAVSYNEQFF. In DNA, the CDR3 is TGTGCCAGCAGCCAAGATCGGTGGGCGGTTTCCTACAATGAGCAGTTCTTC.

This chain links TRBV7-8 with TRBJ2-2, with D possibly being TRBD1 or TRBD2 (7 bases each). Germline CDR1 reads SGHVS; CDR2 reads FQNEAQ. With 3 bases removed from V and 4 bases from J, the gap between germline ends came to 9 bases. CDR3 length: 14 amino acids. Here the CDR3 DNA reads TGTGCCAGCAGCTTCAGGGGGGGCACCGGGGAGCTGTTTTTT. It specifies CASSFRGGTGELFF.